The clone carrying this T cell receptor (beta chain) was detected only a few times. Its specificity is unknown. This entry belongs to a study of beta chain features in type 1 diabetes. Study findings and constraints: Patients with Type 1 diabetes showed moderately but significantly shorter TCRB CDR3s in all four CD4+ subsets.

Sequenced material consisted of expressed TCRB transcripts (all of the isolated RNA was reverse transcribed). Naive, central memory and regulatory T cell samples averaged around 3.5 million immunoSEQ reads each. Libraries were prepared by immunoSEQ multiplex PCR; TCRdb keeps only in-frame clonotypes and omits some of them. The data hold around 710,000 clones, with around 12% observed a single time. This clonotype was sampled from a man in his thirties or forties with type 1 diabetes. Sequenced sample: naive CD4+ T cells from blood.

CDR3 region: CASSFQHNSPLHF. The CDR3 DNA follows: TGTGCCAGCAGTTTTCAGCATAATTCACCCCTCCACTTT. V is TRBV27 and J is TRBJ1-6; D is unresolved. Trimming took 3 bases from V and 5 from J, leaving 5 bases between them. The V gene's germline CDR1 is MNHEY and CDR2 SMNVEV (reference sequence). CDR3 size: 13 residues.